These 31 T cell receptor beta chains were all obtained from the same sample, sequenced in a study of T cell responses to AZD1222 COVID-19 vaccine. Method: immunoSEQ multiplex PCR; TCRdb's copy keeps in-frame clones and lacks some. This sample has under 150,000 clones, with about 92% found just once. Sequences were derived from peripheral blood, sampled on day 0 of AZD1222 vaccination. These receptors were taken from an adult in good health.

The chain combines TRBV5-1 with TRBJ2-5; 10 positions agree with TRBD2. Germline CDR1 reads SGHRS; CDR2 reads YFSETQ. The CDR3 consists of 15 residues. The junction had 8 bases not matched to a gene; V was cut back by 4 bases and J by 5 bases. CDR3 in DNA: TGCGCCAGCAGCCCGCGGACTAGCGGAATCGAGACCCAGTACTTC. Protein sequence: CASSPRTSGIETQYF.

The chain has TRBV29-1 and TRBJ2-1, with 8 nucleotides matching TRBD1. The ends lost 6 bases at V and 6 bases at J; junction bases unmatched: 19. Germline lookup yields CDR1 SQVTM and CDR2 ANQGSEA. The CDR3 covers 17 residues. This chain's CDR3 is CSVERAAGGSEPNEQFF. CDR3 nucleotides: TGCAGCGTCGAAAGGGCTGCAGGGGGCTCGGAACCCAATGAGCAGTTCTTC.

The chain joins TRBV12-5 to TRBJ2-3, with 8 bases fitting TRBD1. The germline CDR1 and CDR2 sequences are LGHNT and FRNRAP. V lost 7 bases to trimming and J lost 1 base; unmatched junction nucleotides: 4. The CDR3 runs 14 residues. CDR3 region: CASAPGQGTDTQYF. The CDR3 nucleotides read TGTGCTAGTGCCCCGGGACAGGGCACAGATACGCAGTATTTT. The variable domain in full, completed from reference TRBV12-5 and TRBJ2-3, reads DARVTQTPRHKVTEMGQEVTMRCQPILGHNTVFWYRQTMMQGLELLAYFRNRAPLDDSGMPKDRFSAEMPDATLATLKIQPSEPRDSAVYFCASAPGQGTDTQYFGPGTRLTVL.

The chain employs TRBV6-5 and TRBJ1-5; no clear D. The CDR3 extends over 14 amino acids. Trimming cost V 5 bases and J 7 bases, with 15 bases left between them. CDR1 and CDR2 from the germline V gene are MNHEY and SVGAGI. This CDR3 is CASSRADDVQPQHF. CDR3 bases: TGTGCCAGCAGTAGGGCAGATGATGTGCAGCCCCAGCATTTT.

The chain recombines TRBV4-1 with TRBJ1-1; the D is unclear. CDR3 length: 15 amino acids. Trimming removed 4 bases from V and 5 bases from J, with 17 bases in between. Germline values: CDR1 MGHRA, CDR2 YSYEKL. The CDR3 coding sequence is TGCGCCAGCAGCCGCGGGAATGGGCAGCTAACTGAAGCTTTCTTT. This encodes CASSRGNGQLTEAFF.

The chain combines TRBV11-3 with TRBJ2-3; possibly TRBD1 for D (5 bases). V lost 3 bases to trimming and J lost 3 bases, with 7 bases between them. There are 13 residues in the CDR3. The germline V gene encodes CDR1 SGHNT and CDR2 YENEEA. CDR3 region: CASSLPGTDTQYF. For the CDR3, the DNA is TGTGCCAGCAGCTTGCCAGGGACAGATACGCAGTATTTT.

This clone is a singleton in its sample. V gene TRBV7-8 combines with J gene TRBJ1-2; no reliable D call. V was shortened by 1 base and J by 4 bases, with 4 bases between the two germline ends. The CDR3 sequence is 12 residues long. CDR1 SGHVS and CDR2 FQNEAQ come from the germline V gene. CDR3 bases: TGTGCCAGCAGCTTAGACAGCTATGGCTACACCTTC. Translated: CASSLDSYGYTF.

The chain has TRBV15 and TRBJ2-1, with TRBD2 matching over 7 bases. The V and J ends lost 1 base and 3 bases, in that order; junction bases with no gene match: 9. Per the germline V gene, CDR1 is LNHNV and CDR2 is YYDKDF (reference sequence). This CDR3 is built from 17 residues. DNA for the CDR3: TGTGCCACCAGCAGAGGTATCGCGGGAGAGCGCTACAATGAGCAGTTCTTC. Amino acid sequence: CATSRGIAGERYNEQFF. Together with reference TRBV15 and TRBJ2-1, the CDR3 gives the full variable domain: DAMVIQNPRYQVTQFGKPVTLSCSQTLNHNVMYWYQQKSSQAPKLLFHYYDKDFNNEADTPDNFQSRRPNTSFCFLDIRSPGLGDTAMYLCATSRGIAGERYNEQFFGPGTRLTVL.

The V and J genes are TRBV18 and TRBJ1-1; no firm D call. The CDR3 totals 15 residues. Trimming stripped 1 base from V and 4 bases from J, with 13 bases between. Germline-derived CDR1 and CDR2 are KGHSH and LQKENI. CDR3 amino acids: CASSPLEGGSTEAFF. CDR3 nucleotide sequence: TGTGCCAGCTCACCACTTGAGGGAGGGAGCACTGAAGCTTTCTTT.

The CDR3 region has the DNA TGTGCCAGCAGTTTGCAGGGGTTACATCAGCCCCAGCATTTT. This gives the protein CASSLQGLHQPQHF. V is TRBV28 and J is TRBJ1-5, with a tentative D call TRBD1 (6 bases). CDR3 length equals 14 residues. Looked up from germline, CDR1 is MDHEN and CDR2 is SYDVKM. Trimming pared 3 bases from V and 5 bases from J, leaving 11 bases between. The whole variable domain, remainder taken from reference TRBV28 and TRBJ1-5, is DVKVTQSSRYLVKRTGEKVFLECVQDMDHENMFWYRQDPGLGLRLIYFSYDVKMKEKGDIPEGYSVSREKKERFSLILESASTNQTSMYLCASSLQGLHQPQHFGDGTRLSIL.

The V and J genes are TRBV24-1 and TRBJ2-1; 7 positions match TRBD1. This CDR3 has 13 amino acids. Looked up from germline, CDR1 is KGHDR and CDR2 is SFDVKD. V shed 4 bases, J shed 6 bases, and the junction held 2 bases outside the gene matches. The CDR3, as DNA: TGTGCCACCAGTGACAACAGGGGCAATGAGCAGTTCTTC. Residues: CATSDNRGNEQFF.

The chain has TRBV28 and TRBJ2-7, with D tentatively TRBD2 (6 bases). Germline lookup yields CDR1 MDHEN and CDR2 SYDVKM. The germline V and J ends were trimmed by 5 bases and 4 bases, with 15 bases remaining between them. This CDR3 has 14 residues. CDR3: CASSLTLGGYEQYF. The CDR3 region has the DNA TGTGCCAGCAGTCTGACCTTGGGGGGATACGAGCAGTACTTC.

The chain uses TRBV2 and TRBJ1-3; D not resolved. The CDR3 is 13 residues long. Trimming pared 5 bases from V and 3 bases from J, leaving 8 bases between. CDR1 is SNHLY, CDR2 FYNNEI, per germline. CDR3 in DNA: TGTGCCAGCAGTTCTCCTGGTGGAAACACCATATATTTT. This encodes CASSSPGGNTIYF.

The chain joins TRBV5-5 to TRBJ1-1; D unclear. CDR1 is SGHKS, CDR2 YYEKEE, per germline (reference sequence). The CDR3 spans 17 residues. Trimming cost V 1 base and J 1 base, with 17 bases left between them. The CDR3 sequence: CASSLIPAGLSNTEAFF. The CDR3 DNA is TGTGCCAGCAGCTTGATACCCGCCGGCCTCTCGAACACTGAAGCTTTCTTT.

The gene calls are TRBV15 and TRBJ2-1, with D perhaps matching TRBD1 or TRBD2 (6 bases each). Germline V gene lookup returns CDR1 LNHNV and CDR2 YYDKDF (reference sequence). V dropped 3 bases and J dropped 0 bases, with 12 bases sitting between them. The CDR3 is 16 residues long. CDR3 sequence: CATSSITGASYNEQFF. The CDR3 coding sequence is TGTGCCACCAGCAGCATAACGGGGGCCTCCTACAATGAGCAGTTCTTC.

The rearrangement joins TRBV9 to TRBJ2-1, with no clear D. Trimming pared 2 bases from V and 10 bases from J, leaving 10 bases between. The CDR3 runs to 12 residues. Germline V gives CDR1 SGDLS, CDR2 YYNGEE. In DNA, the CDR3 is TGTGCCAGCAGCGTTCTAACCGAAGAGCAGTTCTTC. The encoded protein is CASSVLTEEQFF.

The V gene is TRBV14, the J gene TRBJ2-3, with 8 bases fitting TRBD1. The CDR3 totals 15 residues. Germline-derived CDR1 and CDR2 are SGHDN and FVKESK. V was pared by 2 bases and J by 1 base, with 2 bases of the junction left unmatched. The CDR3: CASSQTGGGTDTQYF. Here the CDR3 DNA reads TGTGCCAGCAGCCAAACAGGGGGAGGCACAGATACGCAGTATTTT.

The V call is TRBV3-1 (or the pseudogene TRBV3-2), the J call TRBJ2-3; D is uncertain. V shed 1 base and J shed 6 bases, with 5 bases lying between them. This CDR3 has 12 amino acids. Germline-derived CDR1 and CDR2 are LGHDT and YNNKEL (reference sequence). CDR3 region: CASSQGVDTQYF. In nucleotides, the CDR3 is TGTGCCAGCAGCCAAGGGGTGGATACGCAGTATTTT.

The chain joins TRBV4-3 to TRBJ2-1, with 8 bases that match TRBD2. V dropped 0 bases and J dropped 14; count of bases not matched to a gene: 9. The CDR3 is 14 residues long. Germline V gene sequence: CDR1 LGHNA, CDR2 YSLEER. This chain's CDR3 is CASSQDPEGREEFF. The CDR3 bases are TGCGCCAGCAGCCAAGACCCCGAGGGGCGGGAGGAGTTCTTC.

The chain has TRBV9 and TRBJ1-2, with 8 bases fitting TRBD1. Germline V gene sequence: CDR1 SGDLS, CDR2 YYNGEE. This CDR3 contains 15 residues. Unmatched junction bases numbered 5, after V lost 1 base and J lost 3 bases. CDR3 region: CASSVNRGNDYGYTF. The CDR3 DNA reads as TGTGCCAGCAGCGTAAACAGGGGGAACGACTATGGCTACACCTTC.

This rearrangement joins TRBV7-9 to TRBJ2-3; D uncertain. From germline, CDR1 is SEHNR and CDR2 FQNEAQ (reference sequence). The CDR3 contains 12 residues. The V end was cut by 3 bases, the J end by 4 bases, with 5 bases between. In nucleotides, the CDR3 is TGTGCCAGCAGCTTGGATTCAGATACGCAGTATTTT. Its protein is CASSLDSDTQYF.

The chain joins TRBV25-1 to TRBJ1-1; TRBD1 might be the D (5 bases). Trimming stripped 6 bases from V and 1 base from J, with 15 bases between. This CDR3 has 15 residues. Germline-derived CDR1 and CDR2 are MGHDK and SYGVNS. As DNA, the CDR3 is TGTGCCAGCAGAACAGGCTATTTGACGAACACTGAAGCTTTCTTT. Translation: CASRTGYLTNTEAFF.

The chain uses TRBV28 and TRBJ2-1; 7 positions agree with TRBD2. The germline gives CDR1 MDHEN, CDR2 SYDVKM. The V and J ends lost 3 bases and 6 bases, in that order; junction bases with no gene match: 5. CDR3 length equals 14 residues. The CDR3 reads CASSLAGTINEQFF. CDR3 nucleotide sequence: TGTGCCAGCAGTTTGGCCGGGACTATCAATGAGCAGTTCTTC.

The CDR3 protein is CASSASSAKPSGTGELFF. The CDR3 region has the DNA TGTGCCAGCAGTGCATCTAGCGCAAAACCCTCGGGCACCGGGGAGCTGTTTTTT. J is TRBJ2-2 and V is TRBV6-2 or TRBV6-3; a possible D gene is TRBD2 (6 bases). This CDR3 spans 18 amino acids. Germline V lookup: CDR1 MNHEY, CDR2 SVGEGT. The V end lost 5 bases, the J end lost 4 bases, and 23 bases lay between the germline ends.

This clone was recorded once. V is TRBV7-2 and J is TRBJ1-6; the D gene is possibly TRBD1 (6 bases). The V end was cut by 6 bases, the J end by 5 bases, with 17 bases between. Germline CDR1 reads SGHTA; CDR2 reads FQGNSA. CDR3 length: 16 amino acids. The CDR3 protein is CASSFLTGRNNSPLHF. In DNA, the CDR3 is TGTGCCAGCAGTTTCCTGACAGGACGAAATAATTCACCCCTCCACTTT.

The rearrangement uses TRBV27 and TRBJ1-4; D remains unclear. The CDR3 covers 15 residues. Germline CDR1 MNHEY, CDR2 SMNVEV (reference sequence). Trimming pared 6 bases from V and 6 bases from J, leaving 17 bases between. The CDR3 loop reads CASSATQFLYEKLFF. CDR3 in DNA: TGTGCCAGCAGCGCAACCCAGTTTCTCTATGAAAAACTGTTTTTT.

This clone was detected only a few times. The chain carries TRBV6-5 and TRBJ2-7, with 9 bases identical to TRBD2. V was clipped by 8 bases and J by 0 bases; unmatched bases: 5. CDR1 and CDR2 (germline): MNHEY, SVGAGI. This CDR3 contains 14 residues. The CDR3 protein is CASRGGLASYEQYF. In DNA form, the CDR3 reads TGTGCCAGCCGGGGGGGACTAGCCTCCTACGAGCAGTACTTC.

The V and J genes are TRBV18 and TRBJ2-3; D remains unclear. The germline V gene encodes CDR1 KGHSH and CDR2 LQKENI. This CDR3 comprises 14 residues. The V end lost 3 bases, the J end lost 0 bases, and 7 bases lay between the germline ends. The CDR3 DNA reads TGTGCCAGCTCACCCACATCTAGCACAGATACGCAGTATTTT. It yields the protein CASSPTSSTDTQYF.

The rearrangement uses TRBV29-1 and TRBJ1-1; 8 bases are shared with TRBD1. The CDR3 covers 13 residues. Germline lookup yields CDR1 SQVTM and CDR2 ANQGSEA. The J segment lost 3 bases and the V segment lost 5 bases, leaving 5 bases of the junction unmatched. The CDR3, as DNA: TGCAGCGTTTCCGGACAGGGCTACACTGAAGCTTTCTTT. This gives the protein CSVSGQGYTEAFF.

CDR3 in amino acids: CAISRTGREQYF. Written as DNA, the CDR3 is TGTGCCATCAGTCGGACTGGGAGGGAGCAGTACTTC. The chain joins TRBV10-3 to TRBJ2-7, with a weak D call TRBD2 (6 bases). The germline gives CDR1 ENHRY, CDR2 SYGVKD. The CDR3 loop spans 12 amino acids. The V end lost 5 bases, the J end lost 7 bases, and 12 bases lay between the germline ends.

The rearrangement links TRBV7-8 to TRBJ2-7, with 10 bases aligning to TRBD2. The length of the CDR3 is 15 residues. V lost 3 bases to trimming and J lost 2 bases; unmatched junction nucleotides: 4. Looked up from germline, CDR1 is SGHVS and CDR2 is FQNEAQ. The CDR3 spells CASSFSGLAAYEQYF. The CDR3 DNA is TGTGCCAGCAGCTTCAGTGGACTAGCGGCCTACGAGCAGTACTTC.